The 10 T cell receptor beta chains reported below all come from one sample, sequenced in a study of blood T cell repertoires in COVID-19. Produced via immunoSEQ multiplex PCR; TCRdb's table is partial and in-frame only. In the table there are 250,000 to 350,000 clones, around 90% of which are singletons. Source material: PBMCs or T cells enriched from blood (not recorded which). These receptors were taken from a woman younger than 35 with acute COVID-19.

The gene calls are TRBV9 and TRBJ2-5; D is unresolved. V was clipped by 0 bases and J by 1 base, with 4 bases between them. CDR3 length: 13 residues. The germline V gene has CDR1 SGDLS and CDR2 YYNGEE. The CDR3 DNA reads TGTGCCAGCAGCGTAGGCGCCCAAGAGACCCAGTACTTC. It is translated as CASSVGAQETQYF.

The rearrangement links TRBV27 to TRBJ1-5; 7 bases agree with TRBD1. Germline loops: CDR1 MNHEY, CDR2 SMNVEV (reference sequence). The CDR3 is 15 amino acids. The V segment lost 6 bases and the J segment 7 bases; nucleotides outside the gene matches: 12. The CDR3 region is CASSSGTATTQPQHF. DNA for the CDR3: TGTGCCAGCAGCTCCGGGACAGCCACCACGCAGCCCCAGCATTTT.

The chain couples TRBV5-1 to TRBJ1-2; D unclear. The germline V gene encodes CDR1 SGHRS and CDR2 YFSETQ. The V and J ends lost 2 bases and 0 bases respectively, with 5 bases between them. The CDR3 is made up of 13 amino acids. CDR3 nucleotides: TGCGCCAGCAGCTTCCCCGCTAACTATGGCTACACCTTC. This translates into CASSFPANYGYTF. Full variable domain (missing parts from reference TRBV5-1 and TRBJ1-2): KAGVTQTPRYLIKTRGQQVTLSCSPISGHRSVSWYQQTPGQGLQFLFEYFSETQRNKGNFPGRFSGRQFSNSRSEMNVSTLELGDSALYLCASSFPANYGYTFGSGTRLTVV.

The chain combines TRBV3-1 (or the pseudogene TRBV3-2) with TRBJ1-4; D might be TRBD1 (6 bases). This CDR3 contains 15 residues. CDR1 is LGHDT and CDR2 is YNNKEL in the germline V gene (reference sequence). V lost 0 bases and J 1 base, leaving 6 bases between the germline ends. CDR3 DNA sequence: TGTGCCAGCAGCCAAGAAGGGGGAACTAATGAAAAACTGTTTTTT. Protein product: CASSQEGGTNEKLFF.

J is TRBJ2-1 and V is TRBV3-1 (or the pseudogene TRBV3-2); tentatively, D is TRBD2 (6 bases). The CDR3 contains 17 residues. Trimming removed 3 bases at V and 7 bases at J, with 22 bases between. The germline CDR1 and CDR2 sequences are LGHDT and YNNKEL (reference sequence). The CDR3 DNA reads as TGTGCCAGCAGCCACTCCTACGGGGGTAGGGGTATAAATGAGCAGTTCTTC. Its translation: CASSHSYGGRGINEQFF.

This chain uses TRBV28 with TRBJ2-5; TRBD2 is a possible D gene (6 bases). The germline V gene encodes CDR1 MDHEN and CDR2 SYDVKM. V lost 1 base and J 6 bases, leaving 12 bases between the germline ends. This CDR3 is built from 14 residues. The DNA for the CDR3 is TGTGCCAGCAGTTTATTCGGGGGTGAAAAGACCCAGTACTTC. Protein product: CASSLFGGEKTQYF.

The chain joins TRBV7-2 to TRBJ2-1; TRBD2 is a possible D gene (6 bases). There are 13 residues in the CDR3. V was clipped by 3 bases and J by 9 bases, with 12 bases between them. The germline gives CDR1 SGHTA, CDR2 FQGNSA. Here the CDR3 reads CASSFGTSGEQFF. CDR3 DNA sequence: TGTGCCAGCAGCTTTGGGACTTCGGGTGAGCAGTTCTTC. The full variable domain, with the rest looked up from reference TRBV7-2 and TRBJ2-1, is GAGVSQSPSNKVTEKGKDVELRCDPISGHTALYWYRQSLGQGLEFLIYFQGNSAPDKSGLPSDRFSAERTGGSVSTLTIQRTQQEDSAVYLCASSFGTSGEQFFGPGTRLTVL.

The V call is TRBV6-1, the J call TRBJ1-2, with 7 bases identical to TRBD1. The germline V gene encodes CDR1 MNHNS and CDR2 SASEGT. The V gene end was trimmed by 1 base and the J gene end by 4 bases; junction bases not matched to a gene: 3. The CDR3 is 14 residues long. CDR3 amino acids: CASSEGGGFYGYTF. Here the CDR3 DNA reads TGTGCCAGCAGTGAAGGAGGGGGCTTCTATGGCTACACCTTC.

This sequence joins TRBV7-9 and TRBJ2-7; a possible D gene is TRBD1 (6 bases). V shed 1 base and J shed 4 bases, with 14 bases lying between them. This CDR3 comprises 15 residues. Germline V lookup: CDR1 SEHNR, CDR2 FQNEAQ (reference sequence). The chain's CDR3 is CASSLGGGQDYEQYF. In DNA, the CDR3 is TGTGCCAGCAGCTTAGGAGGGGGTCAGGATTACGAGCAGTACTTC.

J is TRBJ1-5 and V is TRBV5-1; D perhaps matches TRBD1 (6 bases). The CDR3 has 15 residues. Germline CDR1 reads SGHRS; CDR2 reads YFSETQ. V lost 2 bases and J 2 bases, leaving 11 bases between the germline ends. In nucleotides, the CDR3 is TGCGCCAGCAGCTTACACAGGGTTCGCAATCAGCCCCAGCATTTT. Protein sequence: CASSLHRVRNQPQHF.